The 14 T cell receptor beta chains below come from one sample, sequenced in a study of post-analysis software for immune sequencing data. Libraries were made from TCR beta cDNA, and they carried unique molecular identifiers. MiXCR, run by TCRdb on the PCR reads, gives a single entry per CDR3 protein. Here the sample spans hundreds of thousands of distinct CDR3 sequences, 25% to 30% being singletons. Regarding the study as a whole: Relative to controls, patients had several TRBV segments at higher frequency, with TRBV5-6, TRBV5-1 and TRBV20-1 among these.

Their antigens are not known. Sequencing used blood. Receptor source: a girl between 5 and 17 years old with multiple sclerosis.

This clonotype occurred many times. V usage is TRBV10-3 and J usage is TRBJ2-7; D may be TRBD1 (6 bases). V dropped 11 bases and J dropped 5 bases, with 19 bases sitting between them. The germline V gene encodes CDR1 ENHRY and CDR2 SYGVKD. The CDR3 is made up of 13 amino acids. This chain's CDR3 is CAARTGRGDEQYF. The DNA of the CDR3 is TGTGCCGCCAGGACGGGCAGGGGAGACGAGCAGTACTTC.

The chain carries TRBV4-1 and TRBJ1-2, with D unclear. This CDR3 region has 18 residues. Germline values: CDR1 MGHRA, CDR2 YSYEKL. The V and J ends lost 4 bases and 3 bases respectively, with 24 bases between them. The CDR3 region is CASSRSKSGARPDYGYTF. The CDR3 coding sequence is TGCGCCAGCAGCCGATCAAAGAGTGGTGCTCGGCCCGACTATGGCTACACCTTC.

This clonotype has just a few counts. The V gene is TRBV2, the J gene TRBJ2-7; TRBD1 might be the D (6 bases). The V gene's germline CDR1 is SNHLY and CDR2 FYNNEI. V was trimmed by 6 bases and J by 4 bases, leaving 16 bases between them. The CDR3 runs to 14 residues. DNA for the CDR3: TGTGCCAGCAGGACCATGGACAGTTCGTACGAGCAGTACTTC. It translates to CASRTMDSSYEQYF.

V usage is TRBV5-5 and J usage is TRBJ2-1; 8 positions agree with TRBD2. Trimming cost V 1 base and J 6 bases; bases outside gene matches: 12. Looked up from germline, CDR1 is SGHKS and CDR2 is YYEKEE (reference sequence). This CDR3 spans 17 amino acids. The CDR3 DNA reads TGTGCCAGCAGCTTGTTTCTTGCCGGGGGGGTATCCAATGAGCAGTTCTTC. Its translation: CASSLFLAGGVSNEQFF. The variable domain in full, with the rest retrieved from reference TRBV5-5 and TRBJ2-1, is DAGVTQSPTHLIKTRGQQVTLRCSPISGHKSVSWYQQVLGQGPQFIFQYYEKEERGRGNFPDRFSARQFPNYSSELNVNALLLGDSALYLCASSLFLAGGVSNEQFFGPGTRLTVL.

The V call is TRBV27, the J call TRBJ2-1, with D hard to call. V gave up 4 bases and J gave up 2 bases, with 12 bases separating them. The CDR3 loop spans 15 amino acids. Germline V lookup: CDR1 MNHEY, CDR2 SMNVEV (reference sequence). The CDR3 DNA follows: TGTGCCAGCAGTTCCGCGGTGAGCCCCTACAATGAGCAGTTCTTC. This sequence encodes CASSSAVSPYNEQFF.

This clonotype was counted a few times. This chain links TRBV20-1 with TRBJ2-7, with D possibly matching TRBD2 (7 bases). The J call is doubtful: the DNA matches TRBJ2-5 better. The CDR3 sequence is 13 residues long. The V gene's germline CDR1 is DFQATT and CDR2 SNEGSKA (reference sequence). In nucleotides, the CDR3 is TGCAGTGCTAGGAAAGGGGGGGGCGAGACCCAGTACTTC. Encoded protein: CSARKGGGETQYF.

This clonotype has only a few counts. V usage is TRBV20-1 and J usage is TRBJ2-7; unclear D gene. The CDR3 loop spans 11 amino acids. CDR1 and CDR2 (germline): DFQATT, SNEGSKA (reference sequence). Trimming left V 3 bases short and J 3 bases short, with 6 bases between. CDR3 coding DNA: TGCAGTGCTAGTCTAGTCTACGAGCAGTACTTC. This codes for CSASLVYEQYF.

This clonotype has just a few counts. The chain recombines TRBV28 with TRBJ2-7; D perhaps matches TRBD2 (6 bases). Germline V gene sequence: CDR1 MDHEN, CDR2 SYDVKM. V lost 4 bases and J 0 bases, leaving 16 bases between the germline ends. This CDR3 has 16 amino acids. CDR3 nucleotide sequence: TGTGCCAGCAGTTCCTACTCGCGGGGCCTCTCCTACGAGCAGTACTTC. The encoded protein is CASSSYSRGLSYEQYF.

This clonotype was observed a handful of times. This chain connects TRBV3-1 to TRBJ2-1, with a possible D match to TRBD2 (5 bases). The CDR3 loop spans 17 amino acids. The germline V gene has CDR1 LGHDT and CDR2 YNNKEL (reference sequence). Trimming cost V 0 bases and J 3 bases, with 15 bases left between them. CDR3 in amino acids: CASSQDFQRRYYNEQFF. The DNA for the CDR3 is TGTGCCAGCAGCCAAGACTTCCAGCGGCGATACTACAATGAGCAGTTCTTC.

V gene TRBV3-1 combines with J gene TRBJ2-4; possible D gene TRBD2, 6 bases. V lost 3 bases and J 15 bases, leaving 18 bases between the germline ends. CDR1 LGHDT and CDR2 YNNKEL come from the germline V gene (reference sequence). The CDR3 contains 13 residues. Written as DNA, the CDR3 is TGTGCCAGCAGCCACGGGGGAGGACAAGTTGGGTACTTC. Protein: CASSHGGGQVGYF.

The gene calls are TRBV10-3 and TRBJ1-5, with TRBD1 identical over 7 bases. The CDR3 extends over 16 amino acids. V shed 4 bases and J 2 bases; nucleotides not matched to a gene: 8. Germline-derived CDR1 and CDR2 are ENHRY and SYGVKD. The CDR3 nucleotides are TGTGCCATCAGTGGGGTAGGGGGCATCGGCAATCAGCCCCAGCATTTT. This gives the protein CAISGVGGIGNQPQHF.

This clonotype was seen more than once but under ten times. J is TRBJ2-7 and V is TRBV20-1; a possible D gene is TRBD2 (5 bases). Trimming removed 1 base from V and 7 bases from J, with 11 bases in between. This CDR3 is built from 12 residues. CDR1 and CDR2 from the germline V gene are DFQATT and SNEGSKA (reference sequence). In DNA, the CDR3 is TGCAGTGCTAGAGGAGTCCGGGGTGAGCAGTACTTC. Translating gives CSARGVRGEQYF.

The chain recombines TRBV18 with TRBJ2-3; D may correspond to TRBD1 or TRBD2 (5 bases each). In germline, CDR1 is KGHSH, CDR2 LQKENI. Trimming left V 4 bases short and J 0 bases short, with 14 bases between. The CDR3 consists of 16 residues. The chain's CDR3 is CASSLTTGRSTDTQYF. The CDR3 nucleotides are TGTGCCAGCTCACTAACCACGGGACGGAGCACAGATACGCAGTATTTT.

The V call is TRBV11-2, the J call TRBJ1-5; D call uncertain. V dropped 1 base and J dropped 7 bases, with 11 bases sitting between them. CDR3 length: 14 amino acids. Germline values: CDR1 SGHAT, CDR2 FQNNGV. The CDR3 nucleotides read TGTGCCAGCAGCTTAGGAAGTGTGGGCCAGCCCCAGCATTTT. Translated: CASSLGSVGQPQHF. Full variable domain (missing parts from reference TRBV11-2 and TRBJ1-5): EAGVAQSPRYKIIEKRQSVAFWCNPISGHATLYWYQQILGQGPKLLIQFQNNGVVDDSQLPKDRFSAERLKGVDSTLKIQPAKLEDSAVYLCASSLGSVGQPQHFGDGTRLSIL.